What follows are 27 T cell receptor beta chains derived from one specimen sequenced in a study of T cell changes during pregnancy in multiple sclerosis. Here immunoSEQ multiplex PCR was the method, and the copy in TCRdb shows in-frame clones only, minus some. The table includes around 30,000 clones, approximately 89% detected once. Sample: CD8+ T cells from peripheral blood mononuclear cells, taken in the first trimester of pregnancy. These receptors were obtained from a female donor with multiple sclerosis, enrolled in a pregnancy study.

The rearrangement links TRBV5-1 to TRBJ2-2; maybe TRBD1 (5 bases). The CDR3 is 17 amino acids. V lost 2 bases and J lost 4, with 18 bases in between. Per the germline V gene, CDR1 is SGHRS and CDR2 is YFSETQ. Written as DNA, the CDR3 is TGCGCCAGCAGCTTAAGAGTACAGCAGGGATCCACCGGGGAGCTGTTTTTT. Encoded protein: CASSLRVQQGSTGELFF.

The V gene is TRBV10-3, the J gene TRBJ2-7; D is ambiguous. V was shortened by 8 bases and J by 4 bases, with 12 bases between the two germline ends. The germline gives CDR1 ENHRY, CDR2 SYGVKD. The CDR3 runs to 12 residues. CDR3 bases: TGTGCCATCTCCCGTCCCAGGTACGAGCAGTACTTC. It encodes CAISRPRYEQYF.

CDR3 amino acids: CASRSGLSINEQFF. The CDR3 nucleotides are TGTGCCAGCAGATCGGGACTATCTATCAATGAGCAGTTCTTC. The chain is built from TRBV2 and TRBJ2-1, with 7 bases matching TRBD2. CDR3 length: 14 amino acids. Germline V gene data show CDR1 as SNHLY and CDR2 as FYNNEI. V dropped 6 bases and J dropped 6; count of bases not matched to a gene: 8.

The chain joins TRBV15 to TRBJ1-1, with D possibly matching TRBD1 (5 bases). Trimming took 4 bases from V and 2 from J, leaving 11 bases between them. The length of the CDR3 is 14 residues. CDR1 is LNHNV and CDR2 is YYDKDF in the germline V gene (reference sequence). For the CDR3, the DNA is TGTGCCACCAGCATTGGCAGGGTCAACACTGAAGCTTTCTTT. Protein: CATSIGRVNTEAFF.

This clone was picked up a small number of times. The V gene is TRBV6-4, the J gene TRBJ2-3; 11 bases agree with TRBD2. Germline assignment: CDR1 MRHNA and CDR2 SNTAGT. After removal of 3 bases from V and 2 bases from J, the junction contained 1 base not matched to a gene. The CDR3 contains 15 residues. The CDR3 is CASSELAGATDTQYF. CDR3 coding DNA: TGTGCCAGCAGTGAACTAGCGGGAGCCACAGATACGCAGTATTTT.

The chain employs TRBV30 and TRBJ2-7, with D maybe TRBD1 (5 bases). Looked up from germline, CDR1 is GTSNPN and CDR2 is SVGIG (reference sequence). CDR3 size: 13 residues. The ends were cut back, 3 bases at V and 3 bases at J, with 12 bases in the middle. The CDR3 protein is CAWSDDRSYEQYF. The CDR3, as DNA: TGTGCCTGGAGCGATGACAGAAGCTACGAGCAGTACTTC.

As concerns this clone: At one end the junction does not follow the germline gene, possibly because of a read error. Written as DNA, the CDR3 is TGTGCCAGCAGATTAGGCGGGGACAATGAGCAGTTCTTC. Protein: CASRLGGDNEQFF. This rearrangement joins TRBV7-9 to TRBJ2-1, with TRBD2 as a possible D gene (6 bases). The CDR3 covers 13 residues. Looked up from germline, CDR1 is SEHNR and CDR2 is FQNEAQ (reference sequence).

This chain connects TRBV27 to TRBJ2-1; weak D call: TRBD2 (5 bases). Per the germline V gene, CDR1 is MNHEY and CDR2 is SMNVEV (reference sequence). Trimming cost V 2 bases and J 9 bases, with 17 bases left between them. The CDR3 has 15 residues. The CDR3 loop is CASSLQESGNLEQFF. The CDR3 region has the DNA TGTGCCAGCAGTTTACAGGAATCCGGGAACCTTGAGCAGTTCTTC.

The genes are TRBV5-4 and TRBJ2-7; no clear D gene. The CDR3 covers 13 residues. Deletions cut 4 bases from V and 7 bases from J, with 15 bases between. Germline CDR1 and CDR2: SGHNT and YYREEE (reference sequence). The CDR3 loop is CASSPYYAQEQYF. CDR3 bases: TGTGCCAGCAGCCCTTACTACGCCCAGGAGCAGTACTTC.

This chain joins TRBV6-5 and TRBJ2-3; a possible D gene is TRBD1 (6 bases). Germline loops: CDR1 MNHEY, CDR2 SVGAGI. The CDR3 consists of 15 residues. V lost 5 bases, J lost 0 bases, and 12 bases lay in between. CDR3: CASSRVDRSTDTQYF. In nucleotides, the CDR3 is TGTGCCAGCAGTAGGGTCGACAGGAGCACAGATACGCAGTATTTT.

The CDR3: CASSTAPGEESEQFF. In DNA, the CDR3 is TGTGCCAGTAGTACCGCCCCGGGGGAGGAGTCTGAGCAGTTCTTC. J is TRBJ2-1 and V is TRBV19; TRBD2 might be the D (6 bases). Trimming stripped 4 bases from V and 9 bases from J, with 19 bases between. The CDR3 consists of 15 residues. Germline V CDR1 and CDR2: LNHDA, SQIVND (reference sequence). The complete variable domain, with remaining parts taken from reference TRBV19 and TRBJ2-1, reads DGGITQSPKYLFRKEGQNVTLSCEQNLNHDAMYWYRQDPGQGLRLIYYSQIVNDFQKGDIAEGYSVSREKKESFPLTVTSAQKNPTAFYLCASSTAPGEESEQFFGPGTRLTVL.

The J gene is TRBJ1-4, the V gene TRBV27; TRBD1 matches at 9 bases. This CDR3 has 16 amino acids. Trimming took 3 bases from V and 3 from J; bases not matched to a gene: 5. Germline CDR1 MNHEY, CDR2 SMNVEV (reference sequence). CDR3 sequence reads: CASSFYRGPPNEKLFF. The CDR3, as DNA: TGTGCCAGCAGTTTCTACAGGGGGCCGCCTAATGAAAAACTGTTTTTT.

This chain connects TRBV7-2 to TRBJ2-5; D call uncertain. The CDR3 is 14 amino acids. Per germline, CDR1 SGHTA and CDR2 FQGNSA. The V and J ends lost 2 bases and 0 bases respectively, with 7 bases between them. CDR3 bases: TGTGCCAGCAGCTTACCTAAGTACCAAGAGACCCAGTACTTC. Translation gives CASSLPKYQETQYF.

This chain joins TRBV5-6 and TRBJ2-1; maybe TRBD2 (6 bases). Looked up from germline, CDR1 is SGHDT and CDR2 is YYEEEE. Trimming removed 6 bases from V and 9 bases from J, with 16 bases in between. The CDR3 runs to 13 residues. The CDR3 protein is CASTFVGGLEQFF. CDR3 nucleotides: TGTGCCAGCACTTTTGTGGGGGGACTTGAGCAGTTCTTC. Full variable domain (missing parts from reference TRBV5-6 and TRBJ2-1): DAGVTQSPTHLIKTRGQQVTLRCSPKSGHDTVSWYQQALGQGPQFIFQYYEEEERQRGNFPDRFSGHQFPNYSSELNVNALLLGDSALYLCASTFVGGLEQFFGPGTRLTVL.

This clone was found once. The chain combines TRBV13 with TRBJ2-3; tentatively, D is TRBD1 (6 bases). Looked up from germline, CDR1 is PRHDT and CDR2 is FYEKMQ (reference sequence). V shed 6 bases and J shed 3 bases, with 22 bases lying between them. The CDR3 consists of 17 residues. The CDR3 loop reads CASSPYSSGHHTDTQYF. The CDR3 region has the DNA TGTGCCAGCAGTCCATACTCCTCGGGACACCATACAGATACGCAGTATTTT.

V usage is TRBV15 and J usage is TRBJ2-7; 9 nucleotides match TRBD1. Germline CDR1 is LNHNV and CDR2 is YYDKDF (reference sequence). The CDR3 runs to 14 residues. Trimming removed 5 bases from V and 6 bases from J; junction bases left unmatched: 8. The CDR3 bases are TGTGCCACCAGCGCCGGCACAGGGGGCTCCGAGCAGTACTTC. This encodes CATSAGTGGSEQYF.

The V gene is TRBV11-2, the J gene TRBJ2-7, with 13 bases lining up with TRBD2. The CDR3 totals 18 residues. Looked up from germline, CDR1 is SGHAT and CDR2 is FQNNGV. J was trimmed by 0 bases and V by 6 bases; bases with no gene match: 11. CDR3 protein: CASSFFGTSGTYSYEQYF. In DNA, the CDR3 is TGTGCCAGCAGTTTCTTCGGGACTAGCGGGACCTACTCCTACGAGCAGTACTTC.

The chain couples TRBV7-6 to TRBJ2-1; 9 bases align to TRBD2. The CDR3 length is 18 residues. Germline CDR1 SGHVS, CDR2 FNYEAQ. V shed 0 bases and J 2 bases; nucleotides not matched to a gene: 8. The CDR3: CASSLALAGEYPYNEQFF. Written as DNA, the CDR3 is TGTGCCAGCAGCTTAGCTTTAGCGGGAGAGTACCCCTACAATGAGCAGTTCTTC.

This chain uses TRBV19 with TRBJ1-1, with TRBD1 identical over 8 bases. Trimming cost V 5 bases and J 1 base; bases outside gene matches: 6. The CDR3 has 15 amino acids. From germline, CDR1 is LNHDA and CDR2 SQIVND (reference sequence). CDR3 in amino acids: CASSDIRGPNTEAFF. The DNA of the CDR3 is TGTGCCAGTAGTGATATCAGGGGGCCGAACACTGAAGCTTTCTTT.

The sample holds one count of this clone. The gene calls are TRBV7-9 and TRBJ2-3; 9 bases align to TRBD2. Germline V gene data show CDR1 as SEHNR and CDR2 as FQNEAQ (reference sequence). Germline trimming cut 5 bases from V and 3 bases from J; bases unmatched to any gene: 12. This CDR3 is 17 amino acids long. This CDR3 reads CASSPTPGLAVTDTQYF. Here the CDR3 DNA reads TGTGCCAGCAGCCCCACCCCGGGACTAGCAGTGACAGATACGCAGTATTTT.

The table lists this clone with a count of one. V and J are TRBV7-9 and TRBJ2-2, with a weak D call TRBD1 (7 bases). There are 15 residues in the CDR3. The germline V gene has CDR1 SEHNR and CDR2 FQNEAQ (reference sequence). Deletions cut 4 bases from V and 5 bases from J, with 14 bases between. The CDR3, as DNA: TGTGCCAGCAGCTCAGGGGGGACCAAGACCGGGGAGCTGTTTTTT. Amino acids: CASSSGGTKTGELFF. The whole variable domain, remainder taken from reference TRBV7-9 and TRBJ2-2, is DTGVSQNPRHKITKRGQNVTFRCDPISEHNRLYWYRQTLGQGPEFLTYFQNEAQLEKSRLLSDRFSAERPKGSFSTLEIQRTEQGDSAMYLCASSSGGTKTGELFFGEGSRLTVL.

This clone occurred once. The rearrangement uses TRBV5-6 and TRBJ2-1; D unresolved. CDR1 is SGHDT and CDR2 is YYEEEE in the germline V gene. The CDR3 sequence is 11 residues long. The V and J ends lost 2 bases and 10 bases respectively, with 7 bases between them. The CDR3 DNA reads TGTGCCAGCAGCTTAGTTAGCGAGCAGTTCTTC. Its translation: CASSLVSEQFF.

The CDR3 DNA reads as TGCAGCGTTGTCGGTTGTGGGACAGGAAAGGATCTAGCTTTCTTT. Its translation is CSVVGCGTGKDLAFF. The gene calls are TRBV29-1 and TRBJ1-1; 8 positions match TRBD1. The junction had 17 bases not matched to a gene; V was cut back by 4 bases and J by 10 bases. The length of the CDR3 is 15 residues. CDR1 is SQVTM and CDR2 is ANQGSEA in the germline V gene.

CDR3: CASSSNDRGIFYEQYF. CDR3 DNA: TGTGCCAGCAGCTCGAACGACAGGGGGATTTTCTACGAGCAGTACTTC. The rearrangement joins TRBV7-9 to TRBJ2-7; TRBD1 aligns across 9 bases. After removal of 4 bases from V and 3 bases from J, the junction contained 10 bases not matched to a gene. Per the germline V gene, CDR1 is SEHNR and CDR2 is FQNEAQ (reference sequence). The CDR3 loop spans 16 amino acids.

The rearrangement uses TRBV28 and TRBJ2-7; 10 nucleotides line up with TRBD2. The CDR3 has 14 residues. Germline V gene lookup returns CDR1 MDHEN and CDR2 SYDVKM. Trimming removed 6 bases from V and 7 bases from J; junction bases left unmatched: 9. The CDR3 spells CASRLAGGYYEQYF. CDR3 nucleotide sequence: TGTGCCAGCAGGTTAGCGGGAGGATATTATGAGCAGTACTTC.

The rearrangement links TRBV7-9 to TRBJ2-7; 7 bases are shared with TRBD2. The germline gives CDR1 SEHNR, CDR2 FQNEAQ (reference sequence). The CDR3 totals 13 residues. V was pared by 4 bases and J by 2 bases, with 2 bases of the junction left unmatched. As DNA, the CDR3 is TGTGCCAGCAGCTCCGGGACTACCTACGAGCAGTACTTC. Residues: CASSSGTTYEQYF.

The DNA for the CDR3 is TGTGCCAGCAGTTCCGACAGGGGGCACGAGACCCAGTACTTC. As protein: CASSSDRGHETQYF. The gene calls are TRBV28 and TRBJ2-5; 10 bases line up with TRBD1. Germline CDR1 and CDR2: MDHEN and SYDVKM. The length of the CDR3 is 14 residues. Trimming took 4 bases from V and 5 from J; bases not matched to a gene: 4. Full variable domain (missing parts from reference TRBV28 and TRBJ2-5): DVKVTQSSRYLVKRTGEKVFLECVQDMDHENMFWYRQDPGLGLRLIYFSYDVKMKEKGDIPEGYSVSREKKERFSLILESASTNQTSMYLCASSSDRGHETQYFGPGTRLLVL.